This T cell receptor beta chain stems from a study of shared clonotypes between healthy human individuals. Findings and caveats of the study: It was the non-shared clonotypes that had lower generation probabilities than clonotypes shared by all four donors.

Clones were read by immunoSEQ multiplex PCR, and TCRdb kept only the in-frame ones, dropping some. The sample holds roughly 2.5 million clones; approximately 94% are singletons and the top ten take roughly 0.15%. Notes on this clone: Its cognate antigen is unknown.

Trimming took 2 bases from V and 5 from J, leaving 21 bases between them. From germline, CDR1 is SGHDN and CDR2 FVKESK. CDR3 size: 17 residues. The genes are TRBV14 and TRBJ2-5, with D possibly being TRBD1 or TRBD2 (5 bases each). What was sequenced was naive CD4+ T cells sorted from blood. Subset specified: CD45RA+ positively selected. The receptor was isolated from a man younger than 35 in good health. The CDR3, as DNA: TGTGCCAGCAGCCAACCCCTCTCGAGGGGTTCGTCGGAGACCCAGTACTTC. It encodes CASSQPLSRGSSETQYF. The complete variable domain, with remaining parts taken from reference TRBV14 and TRBJ2-5, reads EAGVTQFPSHSVIEKGQTVTLRCDPISGHDNLYWYRRVMGKEIKFLLHFVKESKQDESGMPNNRFLAERTGGTYSTLKVQPAELEDSGVYFCASSQPLSRGSSETQYFGPGTRLLVL.